The 17 T cell receptor beta chains listed next were all sequenced from one sample in a study of T-cell memory formation after mild COVID-19. TCRdb processed the 5' RACE reads anew with MiXCR; each CDR3 protein has one entry. The table has a few hundred thousand distinct CDR3 sequences, roughly 17% seen once. Sequenced: PBMCs or a T cell subset sorted from them (not recorded which). These receptors all stem from a man between 18 and 29 years old who had mild COVID-19 (a few samples of this study predate the infection). Cell type and time point are not known.

This clonotype was counted between two and nine times. The chain recombines TRBV7-8 with TRBJ2-3, with 7 nucleotides matching TRBD1. The CDR3 is 18 amino acids. V dropped 1 base and J dropped 0; count of bases not matched to a gene: 10. Germline V gives CDR1 SGHVS, CDR2 FQNEAQ. The CDR3 coding sequence is TGTGCCAGCAGCTTAGGCCCTAACAGGGGTCAGAGCACAGATACGCAGTATTTT. This sequence encodes CASSLGPNRGQSTDTQYF.

This clonotype was counted a few times. The V call is TRBV4-1, the J call TRBJ2-3; 9 bases map to TRBD2. After removal of 1 base from V and 2 bases from J, the junction contained 7 bases not matched to a gene. The CDR3 is 17 amino acids. Germline V gene data show CDR1 as MGHRA and CDR2 as YSYEKL. DNA of the CDR3: TGCGCCAGCAGCCAAGTTTGGCTAGCGGGGACCACAGATACGCAGTATTTT. It encodes CASSQVWLAGTTDTQYF.

This clonotype was counted between two and nine times. The chain joins TRBV6-5 to TRBJ2-3; 10 nucleotides agree with TRBD2. Unmatched junction bases numbered 5, after V lost 8 bases and J lost 3 bases. The CDR3 has 14 amino acids. Germline-derived CDR1 and CDR2 are MNHEY and SVGAGI. CDR3 in DNA: TGTGCCAGCGCCCCGGGACTAGCGACAGATACGCAGTATTTT. Translated, it gives CASAPGLATDTQYF.

This clonotype was recorded a few times. The chain links TRBV11-3 to TRBJ2-5, with a weak D call TRBD1 (5 bases). Germline assignment: CDR1 SGHNT and CDR2 YENEEA. The ends were cut back, 2 bases at V and 2 bases at J, with 9 bases in the middle. The CDR3 consists of 14 residues. Here the CDR3 reads CASSLSRAQETQYF. The CDR3 nucleotides are TGTGCCAGCAGCTTATCCAGGGCACAAGAGACCCAGTACTTC.

The rearrangement links TRBV24-1 to TRBJ2-1; TRBD1 agrees at 7 bases. V shed 10 bases, J shed 10 bases, and the junction held 9 bases outside the gene matches. CDR3 length: 12 residues. Looked up from germline, CDR1 is KGHDR and CDR2 is SFDVKD. The CDR3 loop is CATRQGLGEQFF. As DNA, the CDR3 is TGTGCCACGAGACAGGGCTTAGGGGAGCAGTTCTTC.

The gene calls are TRBV7-6 and TRBJ2-3; D gene ambiguous. The ends were cut back, 0 bases at V and 2 bases at J, with 12 bases in the middle. Per germline, CDR1 SGHVS and CDR2 FNYEAQ. The CDR3 has 16 amino acids. CDR3 region: CASSLATSSYTDTQYF. The CDR3 DNA is TGTGCCAGCAGCTTAGCAACTTCCTCCTACACAGATACGCAGTATTTT.

This clonotype was detected a few times. The chain uses TRBV7-2 and TRBJ2-7; weak D call: TRBD1 (5 bases). The CDR3 loop spans 15 amino acids. The germline V and J ends were trimmed by 1 base and 5 bases, with 15 bases remaining between them. In germline, CDR1 is SGHTA, CDR2 FQGNSA. In nucleotides, the CDR3 is TGTGCCAGCAGCTTAGTCTACTCAGGGAATAACGAGCAGTACTTC. Translated, it gives CASSLVYSGNNEQYF.

This clonotype was counted only a few times. The V and J genes are TRBV7-9 and TRBJ2-3, with 7 nucleotides matching TRBD1. Germline CDR1 is SEHNR and CDR2 is FQNEAQ (reference sequence). V shed 5 bases and J 7 bases; nucleotides not matched to a gene: 6. There are 13 residues in the CDR3. The CDR3 DNA is TGTGCCAGCAGCGATATTAGGGGGCATACGCAGTATTTT. Encoded protein: CASSDIRGHTQYF. Full variable domain (rest looked up from reference TRBV7-9 and TRBJ2-3): DTGVSQNPRHKITKRGQNVTFRCDPISEHNRLYWYRQTLGQGPEFLTYFQNEAQLEKSRLLSDRFSAERPKGSFSTLEIQRTEQGDSAMYLCASSDIRGHTQYFGPGTRLTVL.

The chain uses TRBV6-6 and TRBJ1-2, with TRBD1 matching over 9 bases. The CDR3 totals 14 residues. CDR1 and CDR2 from the germline V gene are MNHNY and SVGAGI (reference sequence). The V segment lost 6 bases and the J segment 7 bases; nucleotides outside the gene matches: 9. The chain's CDR3 is CASRRTGAPLGYTF. In DNA form, the CDR3 reads TGTGCCAGCAGAAGGACAGGGGCCCCTCTTGGCTACACCTTC.

The CDR3 nucleotides are TGTGCCAGTGGTGGGACCGCTTCTTACGAGCAGTACGTC. Its translation is CASGGTASYEQYV. The chain recombines TRBV28 with TRBJ2-7, with D perhaps TRBD1 or TRBD2 (5 bases each). The CDR3 loop spans 13 amino acids. The germline gives CDR1 MDHEN, CDR2 SYDVKM. V gave up 9 bases and J gave up 4 bases, with 16 bases separating them.

This clonotype was counted ten times or more. The V call is TRBV5-1, the J call TRBJ2-3, with D perhaps matching TRBD1 or TRBD2 (7 bases each). The CDR3 spans 15 residues. Trimming shortened V by 3 bases and J by 2 bases, and 13 bases separated the two germline ends. Germline V gene lookup returns CDR1 SGHRS and CDR2 YFSETQ. In DNA, the CDR3 is TGCGCCAGCAGCTCGGGGGGACAGCTCACAGATACGCAGTATTTT. Translated, it gives CASSSGGQLTDTQYF.

The chain couples TRBV18 to TRBJ2-3; D possibly corresponds to TRBD2 (5 bases). V shed 0 bases and J shed 5 bases, with 12 bases lying between them. Per the germline V gene, CDR1 is KGHSH and CDR2 is LQKENI. The CDR3 spans 15 residues. The CDR3 here is CASSPPDGDGDTQYF. CDR3 nucleotide sequence: TGTGCCAGCTCACCACCGGACGGGGATGGAGATACGCAGTATTTT. The full variable domain, its missing parts supplied by reference TRBV18 and TRBJ2-3, is NAGVMQNPRHLVRRRGQEARLRCSPMKGHSHVYWYRQLPEEGLKFMVYLQKENIIDESGMPKERFSAEFPKEGPSILRIQQVVRGDSAAYFCASSPPDGDGDTQYFGPGTRLTVL.

CDR3: CSARALRDRGSYEQYV. In DNA, the CDR3 is TGCAGTGCTAGAGCACTCCGGGACAGGGGTTCCTACGAGCAGTACGTC. The chain is built from TRBV20-1 and TRBJ2-7; 10 positions agree with TRBD1. The germline V gene encodes CDR1 DFQATT and CDR2 SNEGSKA (reference sequence). Unmatched junction bases numbered 7, after V lost 1 base and J lost 1 base. The CDR3 is made up of 16 amino acids.

This clonotype was picked up many times. The gene calls are TRBV5-1 and TRBJ2-1; the D gene is possibly TRBD2 (6 bases). In germline, CDR1 is SGHRS, CDR2 YFSETQ. The germline V and J ends were trimmed by 8 bases and 2 bases, with 11 bases remaining between them. The CDR3 covers 13 residues. For the CDR3, the DNA is TGCGCCAGTCGGGGGTTGGCCTACAATGAGCAGTTCTTC. Protein product: CASRGLAYNEQFF.

This clonotype was recorded a few times. The chain is built from TRBV7-9 and TRBJ1-5; 9 bases are a match to TRBD1. V shed 5 bases and J 6 bases; nucleotides not matched to a gene: 5. The CDR3 consists of 14 residues. Germline loops: CDR1 SEHNR, CDR2 FQNEAQ (reference sequence). The chain's CDR3 is CASSPGQGAQPQHF. For the CDR3, the DNA is TGTGCCAGCAGCCCGGGACAGGGCGCTCAGCCCCAGCATTTT.

The chain joins TRBV4-2 to TRBJ2-1; 10 bases line up with TRBD2. The CDR3 spans 17 residues. Germline-derived CDR1 and CDR2 are LGHNA and YNFKEQ. The trim removed 1 base at V and 1 base at J, leaving 4 bases unmatched. The CDR3 DNA reads TGTGCCAGCAGCCAAGCTGTAGCGGGGGGATCCTACAATGAGCAGTTCTTC. Protein: CASSQAVAGGSYNEQFF.

This clonotype occurred many times. CDR3 DNA sequence: TGTGCCACCCAAGGTTGGGGCGACGGGGAGCTGTTTTTT. It codes for CATQGWGDGELFF. The rearrangement links TRBV24-1 to TRBJ2-2, with D possibly matching TRBD1 (5 bases). The V gene lost 9 bases and the J gene lost 7 bases, with 14 bases spanning the gap. The CDR3 is 13 residues long. The V gene's germline CDR1 is KGHDR and CDR2 SFDVKD.